The 12 T cell receptor beta chains reported below all come from one sample, sequenced in a study of shared clonotypes between healthy human individuals (TCRdb year 2020). Library preparation used the immunoSEQ multiplex PCR assay. Not all clones reach the TCRdb copy of this immuneACCESS table, which keeps in-frame sequences only. Checked studies attribute under half of the gap to unresolved V genes and leave the rest unexplained. Recorded for this sample are 1,100,000 or so clones; approximately 78% of them occurred a single time. More than 0.5% of the sample is held by the ten biggest clonotypes. Sequenced sample: memory CD4+ T cells from PBMCs. This specimen's cell subset or site label, per the study, means: CD45RA-negative fraction. The origin of the receptors is a man aged 18 to 35 in good health. Some clones in this sample may be carry-over from other donors' samples.

Only one count was recorded for this clone. The chain links TRBV30 to TRBJ2-7, with unresolved D. The CDR3 consists of 11 residues. In germline, CDR1 is GTSNPN, CDR2 SVGIG (reference sequence). The V and J ends lost 0 bases and 12 bases respectively, with 12 bases between them. CDR3 DNA sequence: TGTGCCTGGAGTGTAGGCCGGGCCAGGTACTTC. Its translation is CAWSVGRARYF.

J is TRBJ2-5 and V is TRBV18, with 8 nucleotides matching TRBD1. The CDR3 contains 16 residues. From germline, CDR1 is KGHSH and CDR2 LQKENI. J gave up 3 bases and V 2 bases, and 8 bases lay outside the gene matches. CDR3 residues: CASSPVETGVEETQYF. CDR3 DNA: TGTGCCAGCTCACCAGTAGAGACAGGGGTTGAAGAGACCCAGTACTTC.

This clone has only a few counts. The rearrangement joins TRBV7-8 to TRBJ2-1, with no clear D. There are 11 residues in the CDR3. The germline V gene encodes CDR1 SGHVS and CDR2 FQNEAQ. The V end was cut by 0 bases, the J end by 10 bases, with 4 bases between. This chain's CDR3 is CASSLAAEQFF. CDR3 nucleotide sequence: TGTGCCAGCAGCTTAGCGGCGGAGCAGTTCTTC. The variable domain in full, with the rest retrieved from reference TRBV7-8 and TRBJ2-1, is GAGVSQSPRYKVAKRGQDVALRCDPISGHVSLFWYQQALGQGPEFLTYFQNEAQLDKSGLPSDRFFAERPEGSVSTLKIQRTQQEDSAVYLCASSLAAEQFFGPGTRLTVL.

The V call is TRBV7-9, the J call TRBJ2-3; D gene uncertain. Looked up from germline, CDR1 is SEHNR and CDR2 is FQNEAQ (reference sequence). The CDR3 has 16 amino acids. V was trimmed by 2 bases and J by 2 bases, leaving 14 bases between them. As DNA, the CDR3 is TGTGCCAGCAGCTTAATCGGAAAGGGCAACACAGATACGCAGTATTTT. Amino acids: CASSLIGKGNTDTQYF.

Only one count was recorded for this clone. The chain joins TRBV9 to TRBJ2-6; no firm D call. The V and J ends lost 4 bases and 4 bases respectively, with 12 bases between them. Germline CDR1 is SGDLS and CDR2 is YYNGEE. The CDR3 has 15 residues. CDR3 sequence: CASSPRAAGANVLTF. The CDR3 coding sequence is TGTGCCAGCAGCCCCCGGGCCGCAGGGGCCAACGTCCTGACTTTC.

V usage is TRBV5-1 and J usage is TRBJ1-2; tentatively, D is TRBD1 (5 bases). Trimming removed 0 bases from V and 3 bases from J, with 12 bases in between. The CDR3 sequence is 15 residues long. The germline gives CDR1 SGHRS, CDR2 YFSETQ. In DNA, the CDR3 is TGCGCCAGCAGCTTGGCAGGGCCGGGCGACTATGGCTACACCTTC. Translated, it gives CASSLAGPGDYGYTF.

This chain uses TRBV6-6 with TRBJ1-1; tentatively, D is TRBD1 (6 bases). Germline V gene lookup returns CDR1 MNHNY and CDR2 SVGAGI (reference sequence). V was trimmed by 6 bases and J by 6 bases, leaving 17 bases between them. This CDR3 comprises 14 residues. This chain's CDR3 is CASSAKQGWAEAFF. The CDR3 nucleotides are TGTGCCAGCAGCGCTAAACAGGGTTGGGCTGAAGCTTTCTTT.

The rearrangement links TRBV6-5 to TRBJ2-5, with 10 bases lining up with TRBD2. With V trimmed by 2 bases and J by 6 bases, 3 bases remained unmatched. The CDR3 has 14 amino acids. Germline V gene data show CDR1 as MNHEY and CDR2 as SVGAGI. CDR3 residues: CASSYQRGGKTQYF. The CDR3 nucleotides are TGTGCCAGCAGTTACCAGCGGGGGGGGAAGACCCAGTACTTC.

The J gene is TRBJ2-7, the V gene TRBV30; 8 bases align to TRBD1. The CDR3 runs 13 residues. Trimming removed 7 bases from V and 3 bases from J; junction bases left unmatched: 8. Germline CDR1 reads GTSNPN; CDR2 reads SVGIG (reference sequence). The CDR3, as DNA: TGTGCCTCCACGACAGGGGTAGGCTACGAGCAGTACTTC. This translates into CASTTGVGYEQYF.

The gene calls are TRBV28 and TRBJ1-2; D gene ambiguous. V shed 4 bases and J shed 7 bases, with 7 bases lying between them. Germline CDR1 MDHEN, CDR2 SYDVKM. The CDR3 contains 11 residues. The CDR3 spells CASSSTPGYTF. The DNA for the CDR3 is TGTGCCAGCAGTTCAACTCCTGGCTACACCTTC.

This rearrangement joins TRBV30 to TRBJ2-1; TRBD2 matches at 9 bases. The J segment lost 7 bases and the V segment lost 2 bases, leaving 12 bases of the junction unmatched. The CDR3 sequence is 16 residues long. Germline V lookup: CDR1 GTSNPN, CDR2 SVGIG (reference sequence). The CDR3, as DNA: TGTGCCTGGAGTCTGCTAGCGGGACTCGGTCGGAATGAGCAGTTCTTC. Translation gives CAWSLLAGLGRNEQFF.

The chain couples TRBV20-1 to TRBJ2-5; no reliable D call. Between the trimmed V and J ends, which lost 3 bases and 7 bases, there was a span of 9 bases. The germline V gene has CDR1 DFQATT and CDR2 SNEGSKA (reference sequence). This CDR3 region has 11 residues. CDR3 region: CSASLTGTQYF. The CDR3 DNA follows: TGCAGTGCTAGCCTAACCGGGACCCAGTACTTC.